Listed below are T cell receptor beta chains from one sample, sequenced in a study of CD4 T cells in relation to SARS-CoV-2 and coronaviruses. Only in-frame clones appear in the TCRdb table, and some are missing; sequencing was by immunoSEQ multiplex PCR. This sample yields about 38,000 clones, of which more than 75% are seen a single time; about a tenth belongs to the top ten. Input material: memory CD4+ T cells from PBMCs. The receptor set was obtained from an adult with COVID-19. CDR3s include the opening cysteine and the closing phenylalanine or tryptophan. D genes are given only for firm matches. Part of the rows lack a size; the others show once, few, many or a class for expanded clones.

v_call,d_call,j_call,clone_size,cdr3_nt,cdr3_aa
TRBV9,TRBD1,TRBJ1-2,.,TGTGCCAGCAGCGTAGATTCTCGGGACAGTGGCTACACCTTC,CASSVDSRDSGYTF
TRBV5-5,TRBD1,TRBJ1-6,once,TGTGCCAGCAGCGTAGGGACAGAGTCTTCACCCCTCCACTTT,CASSVGTESSPLHF
TRBV20-1,.,TRBJ2-7,.,TGCAGTGCTAGTAATACCGGGACACTAACCTACGAGCAGTACTTC,CSASNTGTLTYEQYF
TRBV27,TRBD1,TRBJ1-3,once,TGTGCCAGCAGTTCGGGACAGGGGGGTGGAAACACCATATATTTT,CASSSGQGGGNTIYF
TRBV6-5,.,TRBJ1-4,.,TGTGCCAGCCGAATCTTGGACCTTAATGAAAAACTGTTTTTT,CASRILDLNEKLFF
TRBV7-2,TRBD2,TRBJ2-3,.,TGTGCCAGCAGCTTAGGACTAGCGGGGGGGCTGGATACGCAGTATTTT,CASSLGLAGGLDTQYF
TRBV6-6,.,TRBJ1-5,.,TGTGCCAGCAGTGGATACGTTAAAGGGAATCAGCCCCAGCATTTT,CASSGYVKGNQPQHF
TRBV12-3/TRBV12-4,.,TRBJ2-5,.,TGTGCCAGCGGGCGGGAGACCCAGTACTTC,CASGRETQYF
TRBV5-6,TRBD2,TRBJ2-3,.,TGTGCCAGCAGCTTGGTGGCAGCGGGGGCATCAGATACGCAGTATTTT,CASSLVAAGASDTQYF
TRBV12-3/TRBV12-4,.,TRBJ1-6,.,TGTGCCAGCACGCTATACCAATCACCCCTCCACTTT,CASTLYQSPLHF
TRBV5-4,TRBD1,TRBJ2-1,.,TGTGCCAGCACCGACAGGGGGCGTAATGAGCAGTTCTTC,CASTDRGRNEQFF
TRBV5-1,.,TRBJ2-4,.,TGCGCCAGCAGCTTGGTTCCGGGCAGGGGCATTCAGTACTTC,CASSLVPGRGIQYF
TRBV2,TRBD2,TRBJ2-1,.,TGTGCCAGCAGTGTGCGGGGGATAGCCTACAATGAGCAGTTCTTC,CASSVRGIAYNEQFF
TRBV6-2/TRBV6-3,.,TRBJ1-1,once,TGTGCCAGCAGTTACTCTGGCAGAAACACTGAAGCTTTCTTT,CASSYSGRNTEAFF
TRBV12-5,.,TRBJ2-7,.,TGTGCTAGTGGTCTTGAAGGCGAGCAGTACTTC,CASGLEGEQYF
TRBV13,.,TRBJ2-7,.,TGTGCCAGCAGCCGAACCCTTAACAGCTACGAGCAGTACTTC,CASSRTLNSYEQYF
TRBV30,.,TRBJ2-2,.,TGTGCCTGGAGTGTACCCGAGACCGGGGAGCTGTTTTTT,CAWSVPETGELFF
TRBV7-2,.,TRBJ2-7,.,TGTGCCAGCACTTATGACGGAACGAACTACGAGCAGTACTTC,CASTYDGTNYEQYF
TRBV27,.,TRBJ1-1,few,TGTGCCAGCAGTTACCTCGGGACGGGAAACACTGAAGCTTTCTTT,CASSYLGTGNTEAFF
TRBV5-1,.,TRBJ2-7,.,TGCGCCAGCAGCTTGTTTCCCTACGAGCAGTACTTC,CASSLFPYEQYF
TRBV11-3,.,TRBJ1-3,.,TGTGCCAGCAGCTGGACAGTGTCTGGAAACACCATATATTTT,CASSWTVSGNTIYF
TRBV7-9,.,TRBJ1-2,.,TGTGCCAGCAGCGACGCCCTTAACTATGGCTACACCTTC,CASSDALNYGYTF
TRBV5-4,.,TRBJ1-4,.,TGTGCCAGCAGCTTAGGTGGGGCTGGAGGTGAAAAACTGTTTTTT,CASSLGGAGGEKLFF
TRBV21-1,.,TRBJ2-7,.,TGTGCCAGCAGCAAAGCTGGGGGAGCCCCCCACTACGAGCAGTACTTC,CASSKAGGAPHYEQYF
TRBV7-2,.,TRBJ1-2,.,TGTGCCAGCAGCCCAGCGGGATATGGCTACACCTTC,CASSPAGYGYTF
TRBV11-3,.,TRBJ1-1,.,TGTGCCAGCAGCTTTATCCCTAGCACTGAAGCTTTCTTT,CASSFIPSTEAFF
TRBV2,.,TRBJ2-1,once,TGTGCCAGCGCCTATGACAATGAGCAGTTCTTC,CASAYDNEQFF
TRBV6-2/TRBV6-3,.,TRBJ1-2,few,TGTGCCAGCAGCCTCAAAGGCGGGGATGGCTACACCTTC,CASSLKGGDGYTF
TRBV19,.,TRBJ2-5,.,TGTGCCAGTAGTCAAGGGGTCCAAGAGACCCAGTACTTC,CASSQGVQETQYF
TRBV14,TRBD1,TRBJ1-2,.,TGTGCCAGCAGCCAAGAAAACAGGGGGTCCTATGGCTACACCTTC,CASSQENRGSYGYTF
TRBV19,TRBD2,TRBJ2-3,.,TGTGCCAGTAGTATAGTAAGCATTGGCGGGGGGCCGACTGATACGCAGTATTTT,CASSIVSIGGGPTDTQYF
TRBV19,TRBD1,TRBJ1-2,.,TGTGCCAGTAGCGGACAGGTCCAGAACTATGGCTACACCTTC,CASSGQVQNYGYTF
TRBV10-2,TRBD2,TRBJ2-3,.,TGCGCCAGCAACATACTAGCGGGGGCTTTTACTAGCACAGATACGCAGTATTTT,CASNILAGAFTSTDTQYF
TRBV15,.,TRBJ1-2,.,TGTGCCACCAGCAGAGACACAGGGTTTGGTGGCTACACCTTC,CATSRDTGFGGYTF
TRBV11-3,.,TRBJ1-4,.,TGTGCCAGCAGCTCCCCCTACATGGGTGAAAAACTGTTTTTT,CASSSPYMGEKLFF
TRBV5-1,TRBD2,TRBJ2-3,.,TGCGCCAGCAGCTTGACTAGCGGGGGCTTCGATACGCAGTATTTT,CASSLTSGGFDTQYF
TRBV6-5,.,TRBJ2-1,.,TGTGCCAGCAGTTACGACATCATCTCCTACAATGAGCAGTTCTTC,CASSYDIISYNEQFF
TRBV11-3,.,TRBJ2-1,once,TGTGCCAGCAGCTCCGGGCCGGCGGGCAATGAGCAGTTCTTC,CASSSGPAGNEQFF
TRBV7-2,.,TRBJ2-5,.,TGTGCCAGCAGCGTTAGGTACCAAGAGACCCAGTACTTC,CASSVRYQETQYF
TRBV7-2,.,TRBJ1-2,.,TGTGCCAGCAGCTTAGGGACAGACTATGGCTACACCTTC,CASSLGTDYGYTF
TRBV28,.,TRBJ1-5,.,TGTGCCAGCAGTGGGTACGTTTCGGCAGGGGGCAATCAGCCCCAGCATTTT,CASSGYVSAGGNQPQHF
TRBV19,.,TRBJ2-2,.,TGTGCCAGTAGTGGTTGGACGAACACCGGGGAGCTGTTTTTT,CASSGWTNTGELFF
TRBV5-1,TRBD1,TRBJ1-3,.,TGCGCCAGCAGCCCGGGACAGTCTGGAAACACCATATATTTT,CASSPGQSGNTIYF
TRBV24-1,TRBD1,TRBJ2-7,.,TGTGCCACCAGTGCCCCTAACAGGGGGTGCCACGAGCAGTACTTC,CATSAPNRGCHEQYF
TRBV30,TRBD1,TRBJ2-7,.,TGTGCCTGGAGTACGGGACAGGGCCACGAGCAGTACTTC,CAWSTGQGHEQYF
TRBV5-6,TRBD1,TRBJ1-3,.,TGTGCCAGCAGCCCGGGACAGCGGGAAAGAGACACCATATATTTT,CASSPGQRERDTIYF
TRBV29-1,.,TRBJ1-2,.,TGCAGCGTCGCCGGGACGGCCCTTTATGGCTACACCTTC,CSVAGTALYGYTF
TRBV9,.,TRBJ2-5,once,TGTGCCAGCAGCGCCGCTGGGGTTGTTACCCAGTACTTC,CASSAAGVVTQYF
TRBV19,.,TRBJ2-5,.,TGTGCCAGTAGTAATCTGGCTAGCGCTGAGACCCAGTACTTC,CASSNLASAETQYF
TRBV5-6,.,TRBJ2-5,.,TGTGCCAGCAGCGGGAACAGGGCCCAAGAGACCCAGTACTTC,CASSGNRAQETQYF
TRBV19,TRBD1,TRBJ1-6,.,TGTGCCAGTAGTGTAGTGGGACAGAGCTTCCACTTT,CASSVVGQSFHF